This T cell receptor beta chain stems from a study of blood T cell repertoires in COVID-19. The overall study: Samples taken during acute and convalescent COVID-19 were collected in the United States, Italy and Spain. T cells, B-cell-depleted T cells, or PBMCs provided the cDNA or gDNA that served as material.

Original processing methods: Reference gene primer amplification yielded estimated nucleated cell counts. Generated by immunoSEQ multiplex PCR, the TCRdb table keeps only in-frame clones and is missing some. Clone size and the V and J calls come from that table; the DNA yielded D and trimming. The sample carries over 150,000 clones, around 82% recorded once. Trimming stripped 0 bases from V and 0 bases from J, with 15 bases between. Germline CDR1 and CDR2: LNHDA and SQIVND (reference sequence). The CDR3 runs 18 residues. This clone has only one observation. The chain recombines TRBV19 with TRBJ1-3; D perhaps matches TRBD1 (5 bases). The clonotype originates from a man between 65 and 85 years old with active or convalescent COVID-19. Sequencing input: peripheral blood. The CDR3 here is CASSIDGPGLTSGNTIYF. The CDR3 nucleotides read TGTGCCAGTAGTATAGATGGTCCGGGACTCACCTCTGGAAACACCATATATTTT.